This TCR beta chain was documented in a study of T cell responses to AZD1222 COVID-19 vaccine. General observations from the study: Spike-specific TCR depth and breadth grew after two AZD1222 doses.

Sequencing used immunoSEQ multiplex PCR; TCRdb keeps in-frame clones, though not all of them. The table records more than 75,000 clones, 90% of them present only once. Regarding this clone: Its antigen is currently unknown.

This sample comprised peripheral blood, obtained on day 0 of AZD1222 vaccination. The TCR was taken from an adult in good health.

CDR3: CASSPTGTSTDTQYF. The CDR3 bases are TGTGCCAGCAGCCCGACCGGGACTAGCACAGATACGCAGTATTTT. This chain connects TRBV3-1 (or the pseudogene TRBV3-2) to TRBJ2-3, with D perhaps TRBD2 (6 bases). CDR3 size: 15 residues. Trimming removed 4 bases from V and 0 bases from J, with 11 bases in between. The V gene's germline CDR1 is LGHDT and CDR2 YNNKEL (reference sequence).